In its sample, the clone carrying this T cell receptor (beta chain) was seen a few times. Its antigen is not identified. Both TRBC1 and TRBC2 were covered by a beta constant-region primer of two equimolar oligonucleotides. Ligated cDNA was amplified by four rounds of PCR with nested alpha and beta constant-region primers and SP2. TCRdb ran MiXCR on the UMI-ligation and nested PCR reads and lists one entry per CDR3 protein. The table has approximately 150,000 distinct CDR3 sequences, over 20% seen once. These data come from a study of naive and memory T cell subsets. CMV status came from CD4+ T cell IFNgamma after overnight CMV lysate stimulation of fresh PBMCs. CD8 T cells were positively selected from what remained after CD4 positive selection. Study conclusions and caveats: A few larger clonotypes appeared in naive repertoires, especially CD8, possibly memory cells re-expressing CD45RA.

The sequence was collected from a human donor in good health. Sequencing input: naive CD4+ T cells from blood.

CDR3 in DNA: TGCGCCAGCAGCTTGGTAGGAGATCAGCCCCAGCATTTT. Translated, it gives CASSLVGDQPQHF. This chain uses TRBV5-1 with TRBJ1-5; D is unresolved. This CDR3 has 13 residues. CDR1 is SGHRS and CDR2 is YFSETQ in the germline V gene. Trimming shortened V by 0 bases and J by 5 bases, and 6 bases separated the two germline ends.